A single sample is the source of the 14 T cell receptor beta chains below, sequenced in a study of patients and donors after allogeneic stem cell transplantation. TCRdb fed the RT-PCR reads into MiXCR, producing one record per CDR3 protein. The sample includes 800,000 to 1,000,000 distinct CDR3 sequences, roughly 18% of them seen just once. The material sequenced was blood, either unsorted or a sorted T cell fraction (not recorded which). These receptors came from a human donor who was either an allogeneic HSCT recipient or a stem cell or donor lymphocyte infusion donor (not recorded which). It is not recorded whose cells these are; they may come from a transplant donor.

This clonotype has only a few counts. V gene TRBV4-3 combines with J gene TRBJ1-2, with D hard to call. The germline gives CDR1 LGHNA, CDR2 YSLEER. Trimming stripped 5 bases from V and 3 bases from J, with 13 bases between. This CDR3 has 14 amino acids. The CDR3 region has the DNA TGCGCCAGCAGCTCGCTAGTTTTTGACTATGGCTACACCTTC. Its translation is CASSSLVFDYGYTF.

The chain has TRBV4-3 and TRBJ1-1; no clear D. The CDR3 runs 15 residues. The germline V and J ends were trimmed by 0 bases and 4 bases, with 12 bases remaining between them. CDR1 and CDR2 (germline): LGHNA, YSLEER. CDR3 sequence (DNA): TGCGCCAGCAGCCAAGAAGGTATCTGGCTCACTGAAGCTTTCTTT. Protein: CASSQEGIWLTEAFF.

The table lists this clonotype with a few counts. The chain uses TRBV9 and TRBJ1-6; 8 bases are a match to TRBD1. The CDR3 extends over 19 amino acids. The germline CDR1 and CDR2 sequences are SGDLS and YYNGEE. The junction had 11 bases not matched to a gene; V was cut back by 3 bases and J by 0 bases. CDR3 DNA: TGTGCCAGCAGCGAAAACGAAGGACAGGGCTTCTCCTATAATTCACCCCTCCACTTT. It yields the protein CASSENEGQGFSYNSPLHF.

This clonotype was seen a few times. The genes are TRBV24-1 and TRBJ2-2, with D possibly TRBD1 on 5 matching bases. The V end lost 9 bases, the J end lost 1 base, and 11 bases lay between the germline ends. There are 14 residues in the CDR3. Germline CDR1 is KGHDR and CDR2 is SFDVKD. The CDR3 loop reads CATQGRMNTGELFF. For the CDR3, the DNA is TGTGCCACCCAGGGTCGGATGAACACCGGGGAGCTGTTTTTT.

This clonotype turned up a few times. CDR3 sequence: CASSDRANSNQPQHF. The CDR3 bases are TGTGCCAGCAGTGACAGGGCAAATAGCAATCAGCCCCAGCATTTT. The chain carries TRBV2 and TRBJ1-5; D is possibly TRBD1 (5 bases). Trimming stripped 3 bases from V and 0 bases from J, with 9 bases between. Germline V gene lookup returns CDR1 SNHLY and CDR2 FYNNEI. This CDR3 is built from 15 residues.

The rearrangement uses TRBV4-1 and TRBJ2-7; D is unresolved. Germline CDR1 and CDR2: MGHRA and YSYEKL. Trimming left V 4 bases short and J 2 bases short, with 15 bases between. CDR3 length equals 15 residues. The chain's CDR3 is CASSPPQVRAYEQYF. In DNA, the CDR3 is TGCGCCAGCAGCCCCCCCCAAGTCAGAGCCTACGAGCAGTACTTC.

The CDR3 sequence: CSTGKGGGSPLHF. The CDR3 nucleotides are TGCAGTACCGGTAAAGGGGGCGGTTCACCCCTCCACTTT. This chain links TRBV20-1 with TRBJ1-6; 7 positions match TRBD1. The CDR3 totals 13 residues. CDR1 DFQATT and CDR2 SNEGSKA come from the germline V gene (reference sequence). Losses at the gene ends were 8 bases for V and 9 bases for J; bases not matched to a gene: 10.

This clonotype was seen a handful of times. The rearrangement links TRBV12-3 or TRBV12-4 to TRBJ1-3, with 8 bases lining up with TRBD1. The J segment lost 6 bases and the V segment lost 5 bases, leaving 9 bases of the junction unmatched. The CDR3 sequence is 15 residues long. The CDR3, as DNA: TGTGCCAGCAGTCCCCACCGGACAGGGTTAAACACCATATATTTT. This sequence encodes CASSPHRTGLNTIYF.

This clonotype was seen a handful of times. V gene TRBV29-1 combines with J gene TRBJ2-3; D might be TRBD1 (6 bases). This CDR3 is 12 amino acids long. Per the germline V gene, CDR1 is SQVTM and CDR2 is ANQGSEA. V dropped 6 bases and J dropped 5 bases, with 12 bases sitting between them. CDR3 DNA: TGCAGCGTCCTACAGGGATTAGATACGCAGTATTTT. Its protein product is CSVLQGLDTQYF.

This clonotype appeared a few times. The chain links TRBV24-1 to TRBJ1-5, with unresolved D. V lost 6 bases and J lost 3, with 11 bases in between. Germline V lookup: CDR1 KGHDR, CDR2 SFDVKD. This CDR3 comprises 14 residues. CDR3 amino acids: CATSSGRYNQPQHF. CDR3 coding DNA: TGTGCCACCAGTTCTGGCAGGTACAATCAGCCCCAGCATTTT.

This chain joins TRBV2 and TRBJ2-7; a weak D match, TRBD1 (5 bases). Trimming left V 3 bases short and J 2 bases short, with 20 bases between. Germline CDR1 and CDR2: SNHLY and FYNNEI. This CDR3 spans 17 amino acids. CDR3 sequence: CASSDPARTSEAYEQYF. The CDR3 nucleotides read TGTGCCAGCAGTGATCCCGCCCGGACATCGGAAGCCTACGAGCAGTACTTC.

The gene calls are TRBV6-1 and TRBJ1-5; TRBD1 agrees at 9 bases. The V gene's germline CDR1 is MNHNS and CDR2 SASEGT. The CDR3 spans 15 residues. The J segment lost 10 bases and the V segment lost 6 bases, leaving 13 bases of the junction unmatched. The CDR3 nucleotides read TGTGCCAGCAGCTTTTCCAGGACAGGGGTGTTCCCCCAGCATTTT. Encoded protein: CASSFSRTGVFPQHF.

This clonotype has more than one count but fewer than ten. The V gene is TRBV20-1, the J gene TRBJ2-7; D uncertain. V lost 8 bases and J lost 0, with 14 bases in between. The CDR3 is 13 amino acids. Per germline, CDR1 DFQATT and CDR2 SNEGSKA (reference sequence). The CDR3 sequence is CSSGPESSYEQYF. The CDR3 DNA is TGCAGTTCCGGGCCCGAGAGCTCCTACGAGCAGTACTTC.

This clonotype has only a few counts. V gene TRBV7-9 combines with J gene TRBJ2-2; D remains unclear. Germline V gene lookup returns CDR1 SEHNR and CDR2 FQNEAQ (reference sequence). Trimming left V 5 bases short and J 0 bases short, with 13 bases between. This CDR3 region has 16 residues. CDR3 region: CASSPREAPNTGELFF. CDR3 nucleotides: TGTGCCAGCAGCCCCCGTGAGGCACCGAACACCGGGGAGCTGTTTTTT. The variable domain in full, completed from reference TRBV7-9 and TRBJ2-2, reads DTGVSQNPRHKITKRGQNVTFRCDPISEHNRLYWYRQTLGQGPEFLTYFQNEAQLEKSRLLSDRFSAERPKGSFSTLEIQRTEQGDSAMYLCASSPREAPNTGELFFGEGSRLTVL.